The T cell receptor beta chain under discussion was sequenced for a study of beta chain features in type 1 diabetes. The overall study: Cell yields, gender and age were comparable in patients and healthy donors.

The entirety of the isolated RNA underwent reverse transcription, so expressed TCRB transcripts were sequenced. Profiling relied on immunoSEQ multiplex PCR, and the TCRdb table lists in-frame clones only, not all of them. Of around 160,000 clones listed, just over 8% are singletons. Purities over 95% were achieved in all sorted populations. The study's findings and limits: Fewer junction insertions and more nucleotide deletions appeared in type 1 diabetes patients. Type 1 diabetes patients had moderately but significantly shorter TCRB CDR3s in all four CD4+ subsets.

In the case of this clone: No antigen is known for it.

In germline, CDR1 is SGHDT, CDR2 YYEEEE. Trimming shortened V by 3 bases and J by 8 bases, and 26 bases separated the two germline ends. The CDR3 extends over 18 amino acids. The chain is built from TRBV5-6 and TRBJ2-2; perhaps TRBD1 as D (6 bases). The sequence was obtained from a woman aged 18-29 years with type 1 diabetes. The sequenced sample was central memory CD4+ T cells from blood. This CDR3 is CASSSIHQASRGAGELFF. CDR3 DNA: TGTGCCAGCAGCTCGATACATCAAGCCTCCAGGGGAGCGGGGGAGCTGTTTTTT.